This T cell receptor beta chain was obtained from a study of blood T cell repertoires in COVID-19. In the study overall: Specimens from acute and convalescent COVID-19 originated in the United States, Italy and Spain. The cDNA or gDNA used as material had been derived from T cells, B-cell-depleted T cells, or PBMCs.

Per the original data handling: Amplification from reference gene primers served as the basis for estimated nucleated cell counts. TCRdb's table, derived via immunoSEQ multiplex PCR, lists solely in-frame clones and lacks some. The V and J calls and clone size are taken from that table; D and trimming were inferred from the DNA. The table lists around 230,000 clones, 75% to 85% of them singletons. Trimming left V 4 bases short and J 0 bases short, with 11 bases between. The CDR3 contains 15 residues. In germline, CDR1 is SGHRS, CDR2 YFSETQ. Specimen: peripheral blood. This chain uses TRBV5-1 with TRBJ1-3; no reliable D call. The receptor comes from a woman aged 55-70 years with active or convalescent COVID-19. The CDR3 spells CASSLTSYSGNTIYF. CDR3 nucleotides: TGCGCCAGCAGCCTGACAAGCTACTCTGGAAACACCATATATTTT.